Here is one T cell receptor (beta chain) with its context. No cognate antigen has been identified for it. No base-level quality is on record; no much larger clone is a single base apart. This specimen belongs to a study of T-cell reconstitution after alpha-beta-depleted transplantation in children (dated by TCRdb to about 2016). Notes on the research overall: T-cell immune reconstitution after TCRalphabeta/CD19-depleted allogeneic hematopoietic cell transplantation in children was quantitatively tracked in the study by means of TCR repertoire profiling.

Here V drops 2 bases and J drops 0 bases, and the junction holds 6 bases not matched to any gene. There are 15 amino acids in the CDR3, from cysteine to phenylalanine inclusive. Only the CDR3 DNA is retained, 45 bases long and in frame from the first base. CDR1 is given as DFQATT and CDR2 as SNEGSKA, both from the germline V gene (reference sequence). Receptor libraries were prepared by PCR. The reads were generated on an Illumina HiSeq 2500. To normalize quantification of the TCRbeta repertoire, the TCR libraries were built with molecular barcoding that relied on unique molecular identifiers. TCRdb trimmed public reads at Q25 via fastp, called clones via MiXCR and kept in-frame beta chains. CDR3 protein sequences are deduplicated, and each keeps its most common genes and DNA. The sample has roughly 220,000 distinct CDR3 sequences on record, about 12% of them singletons. The ten largest clones represent roughly 2.6% of the sample.

Specimen: PBMCs from the stem cell graft donor, collected from the stem cell graft. The TCR sequence derives from a human donor who donated a stem cell graft to a child with acute lymphoblastic leukemia. The V and J segments used are TRBV20-1 and TRBJ2-7, and 8 bases in between align with TRBD2. The CDR3 reads as follows: CSARFTTSVSYEQYF. The sequence in DNA is TGCAGTGCTAGATTCACGACTAGCGTCTCCTACGAGCAGTACTTC.